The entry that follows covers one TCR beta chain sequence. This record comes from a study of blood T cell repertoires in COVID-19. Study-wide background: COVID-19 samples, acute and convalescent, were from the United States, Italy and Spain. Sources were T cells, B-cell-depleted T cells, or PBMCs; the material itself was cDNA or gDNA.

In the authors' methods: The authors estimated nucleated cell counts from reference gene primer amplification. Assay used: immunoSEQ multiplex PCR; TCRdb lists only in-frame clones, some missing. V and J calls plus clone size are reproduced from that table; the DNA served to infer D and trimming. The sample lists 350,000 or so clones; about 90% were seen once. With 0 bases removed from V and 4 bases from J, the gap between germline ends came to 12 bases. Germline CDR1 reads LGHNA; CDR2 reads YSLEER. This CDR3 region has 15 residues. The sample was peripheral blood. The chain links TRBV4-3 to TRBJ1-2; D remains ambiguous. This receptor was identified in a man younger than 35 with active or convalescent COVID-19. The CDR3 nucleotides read TGCGCCAGCAGCCAAGATCGCCAGGTGGGCTATGGCTACACCTTC. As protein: CASSQDRQVGYGYTF.